A single TCR beta chain is shown here with its context. Its antigen remains unknown. This specimen comes from a study of a mutant IDH1 vaccine in newly diagnosed glioma. The time point is: week 23, last vaccination. In the vaccine, a single dose held 300 ug of the mutant IDH1 20-mer peptide, along with topical imiquimod. Sequencing used immunoSEQ multiplex PCR; TCRdb keeps in-frame clones, though not all of them. Here the sample spans 88,000 or so clones, about 82% being singletons. V was shortened by 3 bases and J by 5 bases, with 9 bases between the two germline ends. The CDR3 is 12 residues long. Germline V gene sequence: CDR1 SQVTM, CDR2 ANQGSEA.

The starting material was PBMCs, obtained from a glioma patient whose treatment included an IDH1 peptide vaccine. This chain uses TRBV29-1 with TRBJ2-3, with D uncertain. The receptor comes from a man in his thirties or forties with glioma. Some clones in this sample may be carry-over from other donors' samples. The CDR3 reads CSVDGGEDTQYF. The CDR3 DNA reads TGCAGCGTTGACGGTGGGGAAGATACGCAGTATTTT.